The next 7 T cell receptor beta chains were all read from a single sample in a study of T cell changes during pregnancy in multiple sclerosis. Produced via immunoSEQ multiplex PCR; TCRdb's table is partial and in-frame only. The table lists roughly 30,000 clones, 89% of them singletons. Here the sequenced sample was CD8+ T cells from peripheral blood mononuclear cells, taken in the second trimester of pregnancy. The receptors come from a female donor with multiple sclerosis, enrolled in a pregnancy study.

This chain's CDR3 is CASSLLAGGTYEQYF. CDR3 coding DNA: TGTGCCAGCAGTCTTCTAGCGGGAGGCACCTACGAGCAGTACTTC. The chain is built from TRBV28 and TRBJ2-7; 11 bases map to TRBD2. Germline CDR1 MDHEN, CDR2 SYDVKM. There are 15 residues in the CDR3. Trimming took 5 bases from V and 2 from J; bases not matched to a gene: 5. Looking up the rest from reference TRBV28 and TRBJ2-7 gives the full variable domain: DVKVTQSSRYLVKRTGEKVFLECVQDMDHENMFWYRQDPGLGLRLIYFSYDVKMKEKGDIPEGYSVSREKKERFSLILESASTNQTSMYLCASSLLAGGTYEQYFGPGTRLTVT.

The CDR3 region has the DNA TGTGCCAGCAGTTTAGGCCTTACAAATACGCAGTATTTT. Amino acids: CASSLGLTNTQYF. V gene TRBV28 combines with J gene TRBJ2-3; D is undetermined. V was pared by 2 bases and J by 7 bases, with 10 bases between. Germline loops: CDR1 MDHEN, CDR2 SYDVKM. The CDR3 spans 13 residues.

The count of this clone is one. This chain connects TRBV7-9 to TRBJ1-2; the D is unclear. Germline V gene sequence: CDR1 SEHNR, CDR2 FQNEAQ (reference sequence). V was pared by 5 bases and J by 4 bases, with 14 bases between. CDR3 length: 14 amino acids. CDR3 in amino acids: CASSPEGGPYGYTF. The CDR3 nucleotides are TGTGCCAGCAGCCCGGAGGGCGGGCCCTATGGCTACACCTTC.

This clone was picked up one time. The V gene is TRBV28, the J gene TRBJ2-7, with 8 bases fitting TRBD1. The CDR3 contains 16 residues. V shed 3 bases, J shed 6 bases, and the junction held 13 bases outside the gene matches. Germline V gene data show CDR1 as MDHEN and CDR2 as SYDVKM. The CDR3 DNA sequence: TGTGCCAGCAGTTTTACGTCAGGGGGCGGATTAGTCGAGCAGTACTTC. Translating gives CASSFTSGGGLVEQYF.

The rearrangement joins TRBV7-9 to TRBJ2-5; 9 positions agree with TRBD1. Trimming cost V 2 bases and J 3 bases; bases outside gene matches: 4. This CDR3 region has 15 residues. The germline V gene has CDR1 SEHNR and CDR2 FQNEAQ (reference sequence). The CDR3 sequence: CASSLRGQGKETQYF. CDR3 sequence (DNA): TGTGCCAGCAGCTTAAGGGGACAGGGCAAAGAGACCCAGTACTTC.

This chain connects TRBV28 to TRBJ2-1, with 7 nucleotides matching TRBD1. The CDR3 has 15 amino acids. Germline V gene data show CDR1 as MDHEN and CDR2 as SYDVKM. J lost 4 bases, V lost 5 bases, and 8 bases had no gene match. CDR3 sequence (DNA): TGTGCCAGCAGTCCGGGACAGCCTCTTTACAATGAGCAGTTCTTC. Its protein product is CASSPGQPLYNEQFF. Variable domain in full (rest from reference TRBV28 and TRBJ2-1): DVKVTQSSRYLVKRTGEKVFLECVQDMDHENMFWYRQDPGLGLRLIYFSYDVKMKEKGDIPEGYSVSREKKERFSLILESASTNQTSMYLCASSPGQPLYNEQFFGPGTRLTVL.

This clone was recorded only once. The chain combines TRBV19 with TRBJ2-7, with TRBD1 identical over 10 bases. The CDR3 runs 14 residues. The germline V gene has CDR1 LNHDA and CDR2 SQIVND (reference sequence). The V and J ends lost 5 bases and 2 bases, in that order; junction bases with no gene match: 3. The CDR3 loop reads CASSPGQGAYEQYF. The CDR3 DNA reads as TGTGCCAGTAGTCCAGGACAGGGGGCCTACGAGCAGTACTTC.